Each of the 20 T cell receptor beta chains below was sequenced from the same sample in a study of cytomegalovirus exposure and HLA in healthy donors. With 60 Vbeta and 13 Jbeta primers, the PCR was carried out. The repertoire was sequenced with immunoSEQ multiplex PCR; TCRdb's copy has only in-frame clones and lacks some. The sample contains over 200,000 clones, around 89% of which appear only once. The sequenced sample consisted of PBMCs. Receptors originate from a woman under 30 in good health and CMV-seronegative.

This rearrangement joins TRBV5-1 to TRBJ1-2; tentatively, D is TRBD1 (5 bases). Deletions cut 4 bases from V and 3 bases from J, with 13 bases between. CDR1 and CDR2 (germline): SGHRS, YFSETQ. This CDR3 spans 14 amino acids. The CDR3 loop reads CASSPLLGDYGYTF. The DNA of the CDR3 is TGCGCCAGCAGCCCGCTCCTAGGGGACTATGGCTACACCTTC.

CDR3 amino acids: CASSYGGQDGYTF. The CDR3, as DNA: TGCGCCAGCAGCTACGGGGGGCAGGATGGCTACACCTTC. V usage is TRBV5-1 and J usage is TRBJ1-2; maybe TRBD1 (6 bases). This CDR3 is 13 amino acids long. Trimming took off 3 bases at V and 6 bases at J, with 12 bases between the two ends. Per germline, CDR1 SGHRS and CDR2 YFSETQ.

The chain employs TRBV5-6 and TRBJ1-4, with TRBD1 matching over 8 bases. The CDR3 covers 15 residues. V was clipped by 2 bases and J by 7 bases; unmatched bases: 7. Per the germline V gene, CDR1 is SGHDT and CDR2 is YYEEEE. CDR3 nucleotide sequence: TGTGCCAGCAGCTTAGCAGGGGGCCGGCGTGAAAAACTGTTTTTT. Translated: CASSLAGGRREKLFF.

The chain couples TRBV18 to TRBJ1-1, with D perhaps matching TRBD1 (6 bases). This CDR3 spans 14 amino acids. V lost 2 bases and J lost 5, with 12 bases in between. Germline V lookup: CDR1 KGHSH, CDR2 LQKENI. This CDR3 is CASSPIQGGTEAFF. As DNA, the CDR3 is TGTGCCAGCTCACCAATACAGGGCGGTACTGAAGCTTTCTTT. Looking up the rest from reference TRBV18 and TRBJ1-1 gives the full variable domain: NAGVMQNPRHLVRRRGQEARLRCSPMKGHSHVYWYRQLPEEGLKFMVYLQKENIIDESGMPKERFSAEFPKEGPSILRIQQVVRGDSAAYFCASSPIQGGTEAFFGQGTRLTVV.

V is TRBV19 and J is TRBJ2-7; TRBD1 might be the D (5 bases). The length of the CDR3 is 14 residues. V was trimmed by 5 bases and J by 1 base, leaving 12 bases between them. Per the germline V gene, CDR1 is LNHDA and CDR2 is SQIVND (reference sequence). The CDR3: CASSPRTSSYEQYF. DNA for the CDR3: TGTGCCAGTAGTCCTCGGACAAGTTCCTACGAGCAGTACTTC. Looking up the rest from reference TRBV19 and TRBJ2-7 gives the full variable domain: DGGITQSPKYLFRKEGQNVTLSCEQNLNHDAMYWYRQDPGQGLRLIYYSQIVNDFQKGDIAEGYSVSREKKESFPLTVTSAQKNPTAFYLCASSPRTSSYEQYFGPGTRLTVT.

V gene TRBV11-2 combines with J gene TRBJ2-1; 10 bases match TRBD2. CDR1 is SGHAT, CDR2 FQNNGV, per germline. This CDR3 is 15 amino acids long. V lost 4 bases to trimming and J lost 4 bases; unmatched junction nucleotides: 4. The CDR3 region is CASSSLAGAYNEQFF. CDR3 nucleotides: TGTGCCAGCAGCTCGCTAGCGGGAGCTTACAATGAGCAGTTCTTC.

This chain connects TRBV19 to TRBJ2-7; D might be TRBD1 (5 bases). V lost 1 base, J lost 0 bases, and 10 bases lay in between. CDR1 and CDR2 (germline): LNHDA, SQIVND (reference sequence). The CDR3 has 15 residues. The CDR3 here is CASSIASRGSYEQYF. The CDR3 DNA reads TGTGCCAGTAGTATAGCTTCAAGGGGCTCCTACGAGCAGTACTTC.

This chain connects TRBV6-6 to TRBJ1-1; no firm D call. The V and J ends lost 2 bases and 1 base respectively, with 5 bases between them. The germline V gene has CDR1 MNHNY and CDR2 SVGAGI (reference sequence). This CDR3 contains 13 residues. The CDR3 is CASSYQANTEAFF. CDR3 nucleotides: TGTGCCAGCAGTTACCAGGCGAACACTGAAGCTTTCTTT.

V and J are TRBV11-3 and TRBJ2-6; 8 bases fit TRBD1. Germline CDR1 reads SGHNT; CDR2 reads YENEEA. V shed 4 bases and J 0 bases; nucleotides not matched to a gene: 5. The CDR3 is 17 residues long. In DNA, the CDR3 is TGTGCCAGCAGCTACGGACAGGGAAGCTCTGGGGCCAACGTCCTGACTTTC. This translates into CASSYGQGSSGANVLTF.

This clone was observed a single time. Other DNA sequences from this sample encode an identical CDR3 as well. CDR3 sequence reads: CASRTGSNQPQHF. CDR3 sequence (DNA): TGTGCCAGCAGAACAGGGTCAAATCAGCCCCAGCATTTT. This sequence joins TRBV27 and TRBJ1-5; maybe TRBD1 (6 bases). The germline V gene encodes CDR1 MNHEY and CDR2 SMNVEV (reference sequence). The CDR3 has 13 residues. Trimming took 6 bases from V and 4 from J, leaving 10 bases between them.

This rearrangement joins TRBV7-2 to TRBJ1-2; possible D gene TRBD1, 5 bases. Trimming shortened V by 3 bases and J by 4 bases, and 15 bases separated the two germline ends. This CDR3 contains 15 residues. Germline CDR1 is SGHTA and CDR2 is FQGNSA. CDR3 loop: CASSLRFRRGYGYTF. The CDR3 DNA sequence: TGTGCCAGCAGCTTGCGTTTTCGGAGGGGCTATGGCTACACCTTC.

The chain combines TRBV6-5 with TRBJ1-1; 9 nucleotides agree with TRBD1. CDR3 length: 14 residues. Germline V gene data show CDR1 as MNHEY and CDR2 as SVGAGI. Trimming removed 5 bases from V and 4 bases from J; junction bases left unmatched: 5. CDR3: CASSEDRGATEAFF. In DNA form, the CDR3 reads TGTGCCAGCAGTGAAGACAGGGGGGCCACTGAAGCTTTCTTT.

The CDR3 coding sequence is TGTGCCAGCAGCTTAGGGGGGGTAAGCACTGAAGCTTTCTTT. Amino acid sequence: CASSLGGVSTEAFF. The chain employs TRBV7-9 and TRBJ1-1; D possibly corresponds to TRBD1 (5 bases). The germline V gene encodes CDR1 SEHNR and CDR2 FQNEAQ (reference sequence). The CDR3 has 14 amino acids. The germline V and J ends were trimmed by 1 base and 4 bases, with 10 bases remaining between them.

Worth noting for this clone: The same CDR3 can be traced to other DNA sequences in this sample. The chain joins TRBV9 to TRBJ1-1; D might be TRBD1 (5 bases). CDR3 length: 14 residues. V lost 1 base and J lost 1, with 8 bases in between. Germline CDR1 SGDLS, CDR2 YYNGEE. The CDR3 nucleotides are TGTGCCAGCAGCGTACGAACAGGGAACACTGAAGCTTTCTTT. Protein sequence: CASSVRTGNTEAFF.

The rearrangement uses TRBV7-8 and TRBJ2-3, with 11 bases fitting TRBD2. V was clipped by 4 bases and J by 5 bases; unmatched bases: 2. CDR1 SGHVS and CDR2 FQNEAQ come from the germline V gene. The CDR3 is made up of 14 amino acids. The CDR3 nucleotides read TGTGCCAGCAGCTCTACTAGCGGGGGAGATACGCAGTATTTT. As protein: CASSSTSGGDTQYF.

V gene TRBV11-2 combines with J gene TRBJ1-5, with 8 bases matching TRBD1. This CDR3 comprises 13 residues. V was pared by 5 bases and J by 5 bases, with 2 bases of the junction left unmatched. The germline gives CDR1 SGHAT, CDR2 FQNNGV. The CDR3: CASSKDRDQPQHF. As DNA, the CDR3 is TGTGCCAGCAGCAAGGACAGGGATCAGCCCCAGCATTTT.

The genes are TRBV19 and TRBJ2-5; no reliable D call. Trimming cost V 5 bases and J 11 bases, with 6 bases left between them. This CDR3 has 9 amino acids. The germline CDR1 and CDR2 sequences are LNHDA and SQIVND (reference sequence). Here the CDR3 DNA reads TGTGCCAGTAGTCCCGTACAGTACTTC. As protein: CASSPVQYF.

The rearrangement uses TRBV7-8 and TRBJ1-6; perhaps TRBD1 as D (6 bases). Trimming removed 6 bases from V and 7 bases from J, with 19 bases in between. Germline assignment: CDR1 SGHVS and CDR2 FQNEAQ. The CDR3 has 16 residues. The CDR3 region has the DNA TGTGCCAGCAGTATGAGGTTGACAGGTGGCAATTCACCCCTCCACTTT. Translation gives CASSMRLTGGNSPLHF.

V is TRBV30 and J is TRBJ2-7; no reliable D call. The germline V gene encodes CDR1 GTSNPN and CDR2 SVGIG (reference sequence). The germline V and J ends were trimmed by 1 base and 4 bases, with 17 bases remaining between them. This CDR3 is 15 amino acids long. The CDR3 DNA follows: TGTGCCTGGAGTGCGGGTCTAGGCCGTGCGTACGAGCAGTACTTC. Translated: CAWSAGLGRAYEQYF.

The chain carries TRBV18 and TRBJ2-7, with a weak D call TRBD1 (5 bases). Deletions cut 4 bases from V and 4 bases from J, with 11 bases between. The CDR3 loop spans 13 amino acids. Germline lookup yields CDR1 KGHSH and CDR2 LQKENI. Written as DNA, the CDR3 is TGTGCCAGCTCACTAAGACAGATTTACGAGCAGTACTTC. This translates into CASSLRQIYEQYF. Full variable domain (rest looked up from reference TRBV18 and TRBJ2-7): NAGVMQNPRHLVRRRGQEARLRCSPMKGHSHVYWYRQLPEEGLKFMVYLQKENIIDESGMPKERFSAEFPKEGPSILRIQQVVRGDSAAYFCASSLRQIYEQYFGPGTRLTVT.